The 17 T cell receptor beta chains presented below share a single source sample, sequenced in a study of identical twins. TCRdb analysed the 5' RACE reads with MiXCR anew, one entry per CDR3 protein. Here the sample spans 420,000 or so distinct CDR3 sequences, under 20% being singletons. The specimen sequenced was naive T cells sorted from blood. All receptors derive from a man aged 50-60 years in good health.

This clonotype was counted between two and nine times. The chain links TRBV20-1 to TRBJ1-5; 7 nucleotides match TRBD1. CDR3 length: 14 amino acids. Losses at the gene ends were 6 bases for V and 2 bases for J; bases not matched to a gene: 7. Germline V gene sequence: CDR1 DFQATT, CDR2 SNEGSKA (reference sequence). This CDR3 is CSARGGTGNQPQHF. Written as DNA, the CDR3 is TGCAGTGCCCGAGGGGGGACAGGCAATCAGCCCCAGCATTTT.

The chain joins TRBV5-1 to TRBJ2-1; the D gene is possibly TRBD1 (6 bases). The CDR3 length is 13 residues. Germline values: CDR1 SGHRS, CDR2 YFSETQ. Trimming cost V 4 bases and J 6 bases, with 11 bases left between them. The CDR3 DNA reads as TGCGCCAGCAGCGCGAGCAGGGGCAATGAGCAGTTCTTC. Translating gives CASSASRGNEQFF.

J is TRBJ1-1 and V is TRBV7-2, with unresolved D. The CDR3 has 13 amino acids. Germline assignment: CDR1 SGHTA and CDR2 FQGNSA. V lost 5 bases and J lost 10, with 17 bases in between. Here the CDR3 reads CASSLLRVSGAFF. The CDR3 region has the DNA TGTGCCAGCAGCCTCCTGCGGGTATCGGGAGCTTTCTTT.

This clonotype was found a few times. The J gene is TRBJ2-1, the V gene TRBV29-1, with 7 bases matching TRBD2. The CDR3 has 15 residues. The junction had 9 bases not matched to a gene; V was cut back by 3 bases and J by 4 bases. The germline V gene encodes CDR1 SQVTM and CDR2 ANQGSEA. Written as DNA, the CDR3 is TGCAGCGTTGATTTGGAGCGGGAAGTTTACAATGAGCAGTTCTTC. This gives the protein CSVDLEREVYNEQFF.

This clonotype was seen many times. V usage is TRBV20-1 and J usage is TRBJ2-5, with 10 bases identical to TRBD2. The V segment lost 6 bases and the J segment 1 base; nucleotides outside the gene matches: 14. CDR1 DFQATT and CDR2 SNEGSKA come from the germline V gene (reference sequence). The CDR3 contains 17 residues. CDR3: CSAKGLAGAPFQETQYF. DNA for the CDR3: TGCAGTGCCAAGGGGCTAGCGGGGGCTCCGTTCCAAGAGACCCAGTACTTC.

CDR3: CASSQWGRYPETQYF. CDR3 coding DNA: TGCGCCAGCAGCCAATGGGGCAGGTACCCAGAGACCCAGTACTTC. The V and J genes are TRBV4-3 and TRBJ2-5; a weak D match, TRBD1 (5 bases). The CDR3 has 15 residues. With 2 bases removed from V and 4 bases from J, the gap between germline ends came to 14 bases. Looked up from germline, CDR1 is LGHNA and CDR2 is YSLEER.

The J gene is TRBJ1-1, the V gene TRBV29-1; D is possibly TRBD1 (5 bases). This CDR3 is 13 amino acids long. V was shortened by 6 bases and J by 1 base, with 12 bases between the two germline ends. Germline lookup yields CDR1 SQVTM and CDR2 ANQGSEA. CDR3: CSVDSPRNTEAFF. CDR3 bases: TGCAGCGTCGACAGCCCACGGAACACTGAAGCTTTCTTT.

The rearrangement joins TRBV12-3 or TRBV12-4 to TRBJ2-2; 10 positions match TRBD2. This CDR3 has 15 amino acids. After removal of 7 bases from V and 1 base from J, the junction contained 3 bases not matched to a gene. The CDR3 here is CASNIAGGNTGELFF. In nucleotides, the CDR3 is TGTGCCAGCAACATAGCGGGAGGGAACACCGGGGAGCTGTTTTTT.

This clonotype has a handful of counts. J is TRBJ2-1 and V is TRBV20-1, with a tentative D call TRBD1 (5 bases). Germline V gene lookup returns CDR1 DFQATT and CDR2 SNEGSKA (reference sequence). The V end lost 5 bases, the J end lost 4 bases, and 18 bases lay between the germline ends. The CDR3 length is 15 residues. The CDR3 sequence: CSAQGLDHGYNEQFF. The DNA of the CDR3 is TGCAGTGCTCAGGGCCTCGACCATGGGTACAATGAGCAGTTCTTC.

The rearrangement joins TRBV20-1 to TRBJ2-7, with no clear D. With 1 base removed from V and 3 bases from J, the gap between germline ends came to 7 bases. The germline gives CDR1 DFQATT, CDR2 SNEGSKA (reference sequence). The CDR3 loop spans 12 amino acids. The chain's CDR3 is CSARVQSYEQYF. In DNA form, the CDR3 reads TGCAGTGCTAGAGTACAGAGCTACGAGCAGTACTTC.

The chain combines TRBV7-2 with TRBJ2-1; 10 bases fit TRBD1. The germline V gene has CDR1 SGHTA and CDR2 FQGNSA. The CDR3 totals 15 residues. Trimming at V came to 4 bases and at J to 9 bases, leaving 9 bases not matched to a gene. The CDR3 DNA follows: TGTGCCAGCAGCTCCAGACAGGGGGCGCGGACTGAGCAGTTCTTC. Translating gives CASSSRQGARTEQFF.

V and J are TRBV15 and TRBJ2-2, with 8 bases lining up with TRBD1. The CDR3 is 14 amino acids. Looked up from germline, CDR1 is LNHNV and CDR2 is YYDKDF (reference sequence). The V segment lost 5 bases and the J segment 7 bases; nucleotides outside the gene matches: 6. As DNA, the CDR3 is TGTGCCACCAGCGGCAGGGGGCAGGGCGGGGAGCTGTTTTTT. It codes for CATSGRGQGGELFF. Full variable domain (missing parts from reference TRBV15 and TRBJ2-2): DAMVIQNPRYQVTQFGKPVTLSCSQTLNHNVMYWYQQKSSQAPKLLFHYYDKDFNNEADTPDNFQSRRPNTSFCFLDIRSPGLGDTAMYLCATSGRGQGGELFFGEGSRLTVL.

In its sample, this clonotype was seen many times. V usage is TRBV20-1 and J usage is TRBJ2-3, with TRBD2 matching over 7 bases. CDR1 DFQATT and CDR2 SNEGSKA come from the germline V gene (reference sequence). The length of the CDR3 is 14 residues. J gave up 2 bases and V 2 bases, and 4 bases lay outside the gene matches. In DNA, the CDR3 is TGCAGTGCTAGACCGGGGGGACTCACAGATACGCAGTATTTT. Encoded protein: CSARPGGLTDTQYF.

This clonotype turned up a few times. The gene calls are TRBV30 and TRBJ2-1; TRBD2 is a possible D gene (5 bases). Germline loops: CDR1 GTSNPN, CDR2 SVGIG (reference sequence). The CDR3 has 13 residues. V was pared by 2 bases and J by 6 bases, with 11 bases between. This CDR3 reads CAWSRGVGNEQFF. The CDR3 coding sequence is TGTGCCTGGAGTCGGGGTGTCGGCAATGAGCAGTTCTTC.

The rearrangement joins TRBV27 to TRBJ2-1; maybe TRBD2 (7 bases). Trimming removed 2 bases at V and 8 bases at J, with 16 bases between. The CDR3 totals 15 residues. Per germline, CDR1 MNHEY and CDR2 SMNVEV (reference sequence). The CDR3 here is CASSLERGAPYEQFF. CDR3 bases: TGTGCCAGCAGTTTAGAACGGGGGGCCCCCTATGAGCAGTTCTTC.

There are many counts of this clonotype. The chain has TRBV6-5 and TRBJ1-4, with D possibly being TRBD1 (6 bases). CDR1 MNHEY and CDR2 SVGAGI come from the germline V gene. V gave up 4 bases and J gave up 8 bases, with 14 bases separating them. CDR3 length: 14 amino acids. CDR3 sequence reads: CASSSGGAGEKLFF. CDR3 in DNA: TGTGCCAGCAGTTCCGGGGGGGCGGGAGAAAAACTGTTTTTT.

This clonotype was seen at least ten times. This chain links TRBV5-8 with TRBJ2-4, with D possibly TRBD2 on 6 matching bases. Trimming removed 0 bases from V and 5 bases from J, with 12 bases in between. The germline gives CDR1 SGHTS, CDR2 YDEGEE. The length of the CDR3 is 15 residues. CDR3 sequence reads: CASSLEGERENIQYF. The CDR3 nucleotides are TGTGCCAGCAGCTTGGAAGGAGAGCGGGAAAACATTCAGTACTTC.